The 24 T cell receptor beta chains below all came from one sample that was sequenced in a study of PD-L1 blockade in urothelial cancer. Data came from immunoSEQ multiplex PCR; TCRdb stores just in-frame clones and leaves some out. The sample shows about 51,000 clones, 70% to 90% of them seen only once. As to time point: pretreatment peripheral blood. This sample comprised PBMCs, obtained around atezolizumab (anti-PD-L1) treatment. The receptors shown here come from a man aged 55 to 70 with urothelial cancer.

The chain couples TRBV11-2 to TRBJ2-2; TRBD2 matches 7 bases. Germline CDR1 and CDR2: SGHAT and FQNNGV. V shed 5 bases and J 2 bases; nucleotides not matched to a gene: 5. The CDR3 extends over 15 amino acids. The CDR3 DNA sequence: TGTGCCAGCAGCCGCTCTAGCGGAAACACCGGGGAGCTGTTTTTT. It specifies CASSRSSGNTGELFF.

The V gene is TRBV25-1, the J gene TRBJ1-1; weak D call: TRBD1 (6 bases). The CDR3 sequence is 14 residues long. V was shortened by 2 bases and J by 4 bases, with 11 bases between the two germline ends. Germline-derived CDR1 and CDR2 are MGHDK and SYGVNS. As DNA, the CDR3 is TGTGCCAGCAGTGAAGGGGGAGGGGGCACTGAAGCTTTCTTT. This translates into CASSEGGGGTEAFF.

The chain has TRBV2 and TRBJ1-2; 8 bases are a match to TRBD1. The V gene end was trimmed by 10 bases and the J gene end by 3 bases; junction bases not matched to a gene: 7. Germline V CDR1 and CDR2: SNHLY, FYNNEI. The CDR3 length is 13 residues. Written as DNA, the CDR3 is TGTGCCACTGGACAGGGAGAGGACTATGGCTACACCTTC. Encoded protein: CATGQGEDYGYTF.

The genes are TRBV19 and TRBJ2-6; perhaps TRBD2 as D (5 bases). V was shortened by 7 bases and J by 0 bases, with 13 bases between the two germline ends. In germline, CDR1 is LNHDA, CDR2 SQIVND (reference sequence). The length of the CDR3 is 16 residues. The CDR3 bases are TGTGCCAGTACCGCGGGCAGAATCTCTGGGGCCAACGTCCTGACTTTC. Amino acid sequence: CASTAGRISGANVLTF.

This chain joins TRBV10-3 and TRBJ2-1; unclear D gene. V was shortened by 6 bases and J by 3 bases, with 15 bases between the two germline ends. Germline V gives CDR1 ENHRY, CDR2 SYGVKD. The CDR3 loop spans 15 amino acids. CDR3 amino acids: CAIRSHRDIYNEQFF. DNA of the CDR3: TGTGCCATCAGGTCCCACCGTGACATCTACAATGAGCAGTTCTTC.

The V gene is TRBV11-3, the J gene TRBJ1-1; D is ambiguous. Germline assignment: CDR1 SGHNT and CDR2 YENEEA. The length of the CDR3 is 14 residues. V was pared by 2 bases and J by 0 bases, with 7 bases between. The chain's CDR3 is CASSLQQLNTEAFF. In nucleotides, the CDR3 is TGTGCCAGCAGCTTACAACAGTTGAACACTGAAGCTTTCTTT.

This clone was observed once. The rearrangement uses TRBV6-5 and TRBJ1-1; D is unclear. The germline gives CDR1 MNHEY, CDR2 SVGAGI. Trimming cost V 11 bases and J 3 bases, with 16 bases left between them. The CDR3 runs 13 residues. In nucleotides, the CDR3 is TGTGCCGCCGGGGAGGGCCGATACACTGAAGCTTTCTTT. This sequence encodes CAAGEGRYTEAFF.

The chain couples TRBV11-2 to TRBJ2-2; tentative D call: TRBD1 (5 bases). The CDR3 spans 14 residues. The V end lost 5 bases, the J end lost 4 bases, and 11 bases lay between the germline ends. Per germline, CDR1 SGHAT and CDR2 FQNNGV. The CDR3, as DNA: TGTGCCAGCAGCCCAATCCAGGGCACCGGGGAGCTGTTTTTT. Its protein product is CASSPIQGTGELFF.

V is TRBV30 and J is TRBJ2-7; D is possibly TRBD2 (6 bases). Germline CDR1 and CDR2: GTSNPN and SVGIG (reference sequence). Trimming took 0 bases from V and 3 from J, leaving 15 bases between them. This CDR3 region has 15 residues. CDR3 in DNA: TGTGCCTGGAGTGTACCGTCTAGCGTAGGCTACGAGCAGTACTTC. Translating gives CAWSVPSSVGYEQYF.

The chain is built from TRBV30 and TRBJ1-2, with 7 bases aligning to TRBD1. Germline values: CDR1 GTSNPN, CDR2 SVGIG (reference sequence). The CDR3 runs 13 residues. J lost 8 bases, V lost 0 bases, and 6 bases had no gene match. The CDR3 protein is CAWSVADRLGYTF. Here the CDR3 DNA reads TGTGCCTGGAGTGTGGCGGACAGGCTGGGCTACACCTTC. The complete variable domain, with remaining parts taken from reference TRBV30 and TRBJ1-2, reads SQTIHQWPATLVQPVGSPLSLECTVEGTSNPNLYWYRQAAGRGLQLLFYSVGIGQISSEVPQNLSASRPQDRQFILSSKKLLLSDSGFYLCAWSVADRLGYTFGSGTRLTVV.

This chain joins TRBV27 and TRBJ2-5, with 10 positions matching TRBD2. The germline V gene encodes CDR1 MNHEY and CDR2 SMNVEV (reference sequence). The V gene end was trimmed by 7 bases and the J gene end by 0 bases; junction bases not matched to a gene: 8. CDR3 size: 16 residues. The CDR3 here is CASKTVTSGYQETQYF. CDR3 DNA: TGTGCCAGCAAGACTGTGACTAGCGGGTACCAAGAGACCCAGTACTTC.

This chain connects TRBV30 to TRBJ1-5, with no clear D. Germline V gene data show CDR1 as GTSNPN and CDR2 as SVGIG (reference sequence). Trimming removed 5 bases from V and 6 bases from J, with 17 bases in between. This CDR3 comprises 14 residues. The CDR3 here is CAWHVGGRGQPQHF. CDR3 DNA sequence: TGTGCCTGGCACGTTGGCGGTCGGGGTCAGCCCCAGCATTTT.

The chain recombines TRBV6-5 with TRBJ1-2, with a possible D match to TRBD1 (6 bases). V lost 6 bases to trimming and J lost 4 bases, with 18 bases between them. The CDR3 totals 15 residues. From germline, CDR1 is MNHEY and CDR2 SVGAGI. Here the CDR3 reads CASSRQDLVPYGYTF. Here the CDR3 DNA reads TGTGCCAGCAGCCGACAGGACCTGGTCCCCTATGGCTACACCTTC.

The rearrangement uses TRBV7-3 and TRBJ2-7, with 8 bases fitting TRBD1. This CDR3 contains 15 residues. Germline trimming cut 2 bases from V and 3 bases from J; bases unmatched to any gene: 6. Germline CDR1 and CDR2: SGHTA and FQGTGA. CDR3 amino acids: CASSLLQGVDYEQYF. CDR3 sequence (DNA): TGTGCCAGCAGCTTATTACAGGGGGTGGACTACGAGCAGTACTTC.

J is TRBJ2-1 and V is TRBV5-1, with TRBD2 identical over 13 bases. CDR3 length equals 15 residues. Germline-derived CDR1 and CDR2 are SGHRS and YFSETQ. V lost 5 bases, J lost 9 bases, and 8 bases stayed unmatched. The CDR3 coding sequence is TGCGCCAGCAGTCCACTAGCGGGAGGGCCCAGTGAGCAGTTCTTC. Translation: CASSPLAGGPSEQFF.

The V gene is TRBV6-1, the J gene TRBJ1-2; no reliable D call. The germline V gene encodes CDR1 MNHNS and CDR2 SASEGT. V was shortened by 4 bases and J by 0 bases, with 12 bases between the two germline ends. The CDR3 length is 15 residues. The CDR3 here is CASSAQPYSNYGYTF. The CDR3 DNA sequence: TGTGCCAGCAGTGCACAGCCCTACTCTAACTATGGCTACACCTTC.

This clone was picked up a small number of times. The gene calls are TRBV6-1 and TRBJ1-1; D ambiguous. CDR3 length equals 15 residues. CDR1 and CDR2 from the germline V gene are MNHNS and SASEGT. Trimming shortened V by 1 base and J by 1 base, and 10 bases separated the two germline ends. CDR3 protein: CASSEGERENTEAFF. In nucleotides, the CDR3 is TGTGCCAGCAGTGAAGGGGAGAGGGAGAACACTGAAGCTTTCTTT.

The rearrangement uses TRBV2 and TRBJ1-6; the match to TRBD1 covers 7 bases. Per the germline V gene, CDR1 is SNHLY and CDR2 is FYNNEI. The CDR3 runs 15 residues. Losses at the gene ends were 4 bases for V and 7 bases for J; bases not matched to a gene: 7. The CDR3 region is CASSGPGQQNSPLHF. The CDR3 nucleotides are TGTGCCAGCAGTGGACCGGGACAGCAGAATTCACCCCTCCACTTT. Variable domain in full (rest from reference TRBV2 and TRBJ1-6): EPEVTQTPSHQVTQMGQEVILRCVPISNHLYFYWYRQILGQKVEFLVSFYNNEISEKSEIFDDQFSVERPDGSNFTLKIRSTKLEDSAMYFCASSGPGQQNSPLHFGNGTRLTVT.

The chain joins TRBV6-5 to TRBJ1-2; 10 nucleotides agree with TRBD1. The CDR3 is 15 residues long. From germline, CDR1 is MNHEY and CDR2 SVGAGI. V lost 5 bases and J lost 6; bases outside the gene matches: 9. This chain's CDR3 is CASSTRDRGIDGYTF. CDR3 bases: TGTGCCAGCAGTACAAGGGACAGGGGAATTGATGGCTACACCTTC.

The chain is built from TRBV29-1 and TRBJ1-1; no reliable D call. CDR3 length: 14 amino acids. From germline, CDR1 is SQVTM and CDR2 ANQGSEA. Trimming cost V 5 bases and J 3 bases, with 16 bases left between them. DNA for the CDR3: TGCAGCGTTAACCGGGGAACGATGCACACTGAAGCTTTCTTT. This sequence encodes CSVNRGTMHTEAFF.

The V and J genes are TRBV6-1 and TRBJ1-6, with 8 bases fitting TRBD1. The CDR3 sequence is 17 residues long. The ends lost 3 bases at V and 2 bases at J; junction bases unmatched: 6. CDR1 MNHNS and CDR2 SASEGT come from the germline V gene. The CDR3, as DNA: TGTGCCAGCAGTGACCGGACAGGGACAACCTATAATTCACCCCTCCACTTT. Translating gives CASSDRTGTTYNSPLHF.

CDR3 amino acids: CASSAGTSGRNTGELFF. The DNA of the CDR3 is TGCGCCAGCAGCGCCGGGACTAGCGGGCGGAACACCGGGGAGCTGTTTTTT. This chain connects TRBV5-1 to TRBJ2-2; TRBD2 aligns across 12 bases. Germline CDR1 and CDR2: SGHRS and YFSETQ. The length of the CDR3 is 17 residues. The V segment lost 4 bases and the J segment 1 base; nucleotides outside the gene matches: 5.

The CDR3 nucleotides are TGTGCCAGCAGCGAAGGGGTTAACTATGGCTACACCTTC. This translates into CASSEGVNYGYTF. This chain joins TRBV7-9 and TRBJ1-2, with D possibly being TRBD1 (5 bases). V was cut by 5 bases and J by 1 base, with 8 bases left in between. Germline values: CDR1 SEHNR, CDR2 FQNEAQ (reference sequence). This CDR3 spans 13 amino acids.

This chain links TRBV14 with TRBJ1-2, with 10 bases fitting TRBD1. After removal of 4 bases from V and 5 bases from J, the junction contained 1 base not matched to a gene. There are 13 residues in the CDR3. Germline V CDR1 and CDR2: SGHDN, FVKESK. The CDR3 loop reads CASSRGQGYGYTF. The CDR3 region has the DNA TGTGCCAGCAGCCGGGGACAGGGGTATGGCTACACCTTC.